Sequencing of this T cell receptor beta chain was carried out in a study of shared clonotypes between healthy human individuals. The overall study: Each donor had three CD4 naive, three CD4 memory, two CD8 naive and one CD8 memory plate. General observations from the study: About 4.5% of naive CD4 clonotypes were common to four donors. Even with large depth, rarefaction showed that sorted-subset sequencing was incomplete.

Recent vaccinations or acute infections were absent in the healthy HIV-negative adult donors. Libraries were prepared by immunoSEQ multiplex PCR; TCRdb keeps only in-frame clonotypes and omits some of them. Of approximately 240,000 clones listed, about 65% are singletons. Germline CDR1 reads SGHDN; CDR2 reads FVKESK. V dropped 5 bases and J dropped 0 bases, with 20 bases sitting between them. The CDR3 extends over 18 amino acids. Comment on this clone: Antigen specificity is unknown.

Sequencing was performed on memory CD4+ T cells sorted from blood. The subset here: CD45RA-negative fraction. This chain joins TRBV14 and TRBJ1-3; D is unclear. The receptor was isolated from a man between 25 and 39 years old in good health. CDR3 bases: TGTGCCAGCAGCGCGGTCGGCGGACCTGGGAGCTCTGGAAACACCATATATTTT. Translating it yields CASSAVGGPGSSGNTIYF. Full variable domain (remainder filled in from reference TRBV14 and TRBJ1-3): EAGVTQFPSHSVIEKGQTVTLRCDPISGHDNLYWYRRVMGKEIKFLLHFVKESKQDESGMPNNRFLAERTGGTYSTLKVQPAELEDSGVYFCASSAVGGPGSSGNTIYFGEGSWLTVV.